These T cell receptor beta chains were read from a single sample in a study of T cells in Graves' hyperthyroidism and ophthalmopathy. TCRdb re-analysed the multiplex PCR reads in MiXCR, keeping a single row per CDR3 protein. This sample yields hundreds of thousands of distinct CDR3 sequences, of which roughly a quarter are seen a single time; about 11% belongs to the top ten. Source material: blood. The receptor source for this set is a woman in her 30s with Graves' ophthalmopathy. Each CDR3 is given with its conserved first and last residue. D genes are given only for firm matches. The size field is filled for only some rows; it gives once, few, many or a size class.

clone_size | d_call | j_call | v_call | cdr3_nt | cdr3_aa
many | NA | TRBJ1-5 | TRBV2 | TGTGCCAGCAGTGGGGGGGAGGGCAATCAGCCCCAGCATTTT | CASSGGEGNQPQHF
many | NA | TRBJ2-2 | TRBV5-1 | TGCGCCAGCAGCAGACTAGCGAACACCGGGGAGCTGTTTTTT | CASSRLANTGELFF
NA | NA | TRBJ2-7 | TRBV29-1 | TGCAGCGTTTCCCGCGGGGTCGGCGAGCAGTACTTC | CSVSRGVGEQYF
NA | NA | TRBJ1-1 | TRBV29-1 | TGCATCGTTAACAGGGACCCGAACACTGAAGCTTTCTTT | CIVNRDPNTEAFF
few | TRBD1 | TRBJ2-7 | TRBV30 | TGTGCCTGGACCACGGGACAGGGGAGGAACGAGCAGTACTTC | CAWTTGQGRNEQYF
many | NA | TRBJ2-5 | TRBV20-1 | TGCAGTGCGAGCCAAGAGACCCAGTACTTC | CSASQETQYF
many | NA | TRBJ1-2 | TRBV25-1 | TGTGCCAGCAGTGAACCCGGTGAACGGGTGGGCTATGGCTACACCTTC | CASSEPGERVGYGYTF
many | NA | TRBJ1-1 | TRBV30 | TGTGCCTGGAGTGGGCCCCGGGGAACTGAAGCTTTCTTT | CAWSGPRGTEAFF
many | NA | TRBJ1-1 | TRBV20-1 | TGCAGTGCTAGAAAGGACGGCTTGAACACTGAAGCTTTCTTT | CSARKDGLNTEAFF
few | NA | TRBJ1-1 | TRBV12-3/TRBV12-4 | TGTGCCAGCAGTGCCCCGGACGCCTTTGTGGCTTTCTTT | CASSAPDAFVAFF
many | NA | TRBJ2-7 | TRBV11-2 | TGTGCCAGCAGCCGACCGGGACTCGAGCAGTACTTC | CASSRPGLEQYF
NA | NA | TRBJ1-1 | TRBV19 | TGTGCCAGTAGTATGACAGGTACGACTGAAGCTTTCTTT | CASSMTGTTEAFF
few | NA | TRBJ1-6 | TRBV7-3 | TGTGCCAGCAGCTTCACGGGGATTAATTCACCCCTCCACTTT | CASSFTGINSPLHF
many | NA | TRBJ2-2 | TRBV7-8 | TGTGCCAGCAGCTTAAGAAGGACAGTAATCGGGGAGCTGTTTTTT | CASSLRRTVIGELFF
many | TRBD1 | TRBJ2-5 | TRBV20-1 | TGCAGTGCTACGGACAGGGGCCAAGAGACCCAGTACTTC | CSATDRGQETQYF
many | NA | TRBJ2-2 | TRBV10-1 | TGCGCCAGCAGTGAGTCGTTGGACACCGGGGAGCTGTTTTTT | CASSESLDTGELFF
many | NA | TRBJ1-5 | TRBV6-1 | TGTGCCAGCAGCCTAGGGGGGTCCGTTCAGCCCCAGCATTTT | CASSLGGSVQPQHF
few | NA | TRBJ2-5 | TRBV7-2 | TGTGCCAGCAGCTTAGCCGGCGACCGTATGGGGACCCAGTACTTC | CASSLAGDRMGTQYF
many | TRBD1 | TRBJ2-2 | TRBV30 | TGTGCCTGGAGAGAGGGGGCGGCCACCGGGGAGCTGTTTTTT | CAWREGAATGELFF
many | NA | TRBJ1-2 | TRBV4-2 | TGTGCCAGCAGCCAAGATATGGGGGCGAGTGGCTACACCTTC | CASSQDMGASGYTF
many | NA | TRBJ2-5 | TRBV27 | TGTGCCAGCAGTTTCAGGGGAGAGACCCAGTACTTC | CASSFRGETQYF
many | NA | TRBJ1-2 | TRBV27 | TGTGCCAGCAGTTCTGGGACAACGCTCTTTGAGTGCACCTTC | CASSSGTTLFECTF
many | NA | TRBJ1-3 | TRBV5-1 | TGCGCCAGCAGCTCCGGATTCGGCTCTGGAAACACCATATATTTT | CASSSGFGSGNTIYF
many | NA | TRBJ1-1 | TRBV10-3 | TGTGCCATCAGCACCCAACTACAGGGTCACACTGAAGCTTTCTTT | CAISTQLQGHTEAFF
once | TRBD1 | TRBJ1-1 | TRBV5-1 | TGCGCCAGCAGACAGACAGGGACAATGAGCACTGAAGCTTTCTTT | CASRQTGTMSTEAFF
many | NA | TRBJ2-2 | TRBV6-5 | TGTGCCAGCAGCCAACTCTCCACCTCAGGGGAGCTGTTTTTT | CASSQLSTSGELFF
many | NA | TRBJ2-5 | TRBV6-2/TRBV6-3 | TGTGCCAGCAGTTACAATGTGCAGGACCAAGAGACCCAGTACTTC | CASSYNVQDQETQYF
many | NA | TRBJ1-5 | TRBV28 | TGTGCCACCGCGCGAGATAGCAATCAGCCCCAGCATTTT | CATARDSNQPQHF
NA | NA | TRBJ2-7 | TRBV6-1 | TGTGCCAGCAGCACGAGCAGAGGCTACGAGCAGTACTTC | CASSTSRGYEQYF
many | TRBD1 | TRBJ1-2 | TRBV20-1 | TGCAGTGCTAGGGACTACAGGGGTTCCTATGGCTACACCTTC | CSARDYRGSYGYTF
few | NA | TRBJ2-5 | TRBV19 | TGTGCCAGTAGCCGGACCGCGGGACCTGGGGAGACCCAGTACTTC | CASSRTAGPGETQYF
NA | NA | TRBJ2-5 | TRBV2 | TGTGCCAGCCTTAGAGGGAGGGGGGTTACGGAGACCCAGTACTTC | CASLRGRGVTETQYF
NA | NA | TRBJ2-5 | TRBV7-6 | TGTGCCAGCAGCCCCGGGGCGCGGGCTTACCAAGAGACCCAGTACTTC | CASSPGARAYQETQYF
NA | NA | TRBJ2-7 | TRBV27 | TGTGCCAGCAGTTCCTCCCTTGGACTACTTGGGGACGAGCAGTACTTC | CASSSSLGLLGDEQYF
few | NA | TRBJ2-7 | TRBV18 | TGTGCCAGCTCACCACCGGGGGGACAGAGCATACCCTGGGGCGAGCAGTACTTC | CASSPPGGQSIPWGEQYF
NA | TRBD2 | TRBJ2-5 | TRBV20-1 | TGCAGTGCTATAGCGGGAGGGGGAGAAGAGACCCAGTACTTC | CSAIAGGGEETQYF
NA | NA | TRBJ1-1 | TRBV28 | TGTGCCAGCAGACAACCAGGGTTTGGAGAGGCTTTCTTT | CASRQPGFGEAFF
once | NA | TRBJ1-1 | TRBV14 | TGTCCCAGCGAGTACACTGAAGCTTTCTTT | CPSEYTEAFF
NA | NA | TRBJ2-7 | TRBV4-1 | TGCGCCAGCAGCCAAGACATGGGGTTCTCTCGGATGGGCGAGCAGTACTTC | CASSQDMGFSRMGEQYF
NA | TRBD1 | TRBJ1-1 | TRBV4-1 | TGCGCCAGCAGCCTCGTCACAGGGGGAGGGAAAGCTTTCTTT | CASSLVTGGGKAFF
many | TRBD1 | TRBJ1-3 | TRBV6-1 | TGTGCCAGCAGCGAACAGGGGTACACGGGTTTTGCTGGAAACACCATATATTTT | CASSEQGYTGFAGNTIYF
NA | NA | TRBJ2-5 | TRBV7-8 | TGTGCCAGCAGTCTCTCTAGACCGCCCTATGGAGAGACCCAGTACTTC | CASSLSRPPYGETQYF
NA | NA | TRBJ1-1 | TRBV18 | TGTGCCAGCTCCAACCTCCCCGCCAGGGCGGATCACACTGAAGCTTTCTTT | CASSNLPARADHTEAFF
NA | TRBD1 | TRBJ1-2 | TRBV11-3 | TGTGCCAGCAGCTTAGGTGGGACAGGACTCAGCTACACCTTC | CASSLGGTGLSYTF
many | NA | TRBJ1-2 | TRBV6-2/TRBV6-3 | TGTGCCAGCAGTTACGGTCTACAGTCCTATGGCTACACCTTC | CASSYGLQSYGYTF
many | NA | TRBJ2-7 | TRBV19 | TGTGCCAGTAGTAGACGAGGGGACATGACCTACGAGCAGTACTTC | CASSRRGDMTYEQYF
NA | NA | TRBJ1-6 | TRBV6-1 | TGTGCCAGCAGTGAACTGGGACGGTATAATTCACCCCTCCACTTT | CASSELGRYNSPLHF
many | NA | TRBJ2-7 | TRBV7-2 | TGTGCCAGCAGCTTATTACTTGGGGGCTCCTACGAGCAGTACTTC | CASSLLLGGSYEQYF
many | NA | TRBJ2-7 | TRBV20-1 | TGCAGTGCTAGAGGTCGGGGGCCGGACTACGAGCAGTACTTC | CSARGRGPDYEQYF
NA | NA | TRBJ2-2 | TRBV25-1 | TGTGCCAGCAGTGAATTGTGGCGAGACACCGGGGAGCTGTTTTTT | CASSELWRDTGELFF
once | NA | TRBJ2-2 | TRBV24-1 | TGTGCCACCAGTGAGGGGTCTGGCAGGTGGAGCTCGAACACCGGGGAGCTGTTTTTT | CATSEGSGRWSSNTGELFF
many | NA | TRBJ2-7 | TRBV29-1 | TGCAGCGCCCGGTTCGGATCCGAGCAGTACTTC | CSARFGSEQYF